This T cell receptor beta chain was profiled in a study of T cells after yellow fever vaccination. Study summary: The SMART-Seq v4 Ultra Low Input method served to prepare the low-cell-number fractions.

The CDR3 totals 13 residues. Germline-derived CDR1 and CDR2 are SQVTM and ANQGSEA. The V end was cut by 6 bases, the J end by 4 bases, with 15 bases between. This clonotype turned up a few times. Its antigen is undetermined. TCRdb re-called the 5' RACE reads through MiXCR, storing one row per CDR3 protein. This repertoire shows hundreds of thousands of distinct CDR3 sequences, 4.1% found once; its top ten account for approximately 25%. The study's findings and limits: Contaminants from the bulk population, in the form of abundant clonotypes, could be found in FACS-sorted repertoires. It was a small share of clonotypes that appeared in both CD4 and CD8 compartments.

This sample comprised PBMCs, obtained 5 days after the yellow fever booster vaccination. This TCR came from a man between 18 and 29 years old who received the YFV17D yellow fever vaccine. The chain couples TRBV29-1 to TRBJ1-2, with a tentative D call TRBD1 (6 bases). CDR3 in amino acids: CSVDMDSLYGYTF. The CDR3 region has the DNA TGCAGCGTCGATATGGACAGCCTCTATGGCTACACCTTC.